This TCR beta chain originates from a study of blood T cells in healthy people across ages. The use of a sample-barcoded 5' primer and a J-beta primer mix characterized a second PCR of roughly 6 to 11 cycles. Each of the cDNA molecules was tagged by a template-switch adaptor with 12 random nucleotides. TCRdb re-called the 5' RACE reads with MiXCR, one entry per CDR3 protein. Of over 1,500,000 distinct CDR3 sequences detected, roughly two fifths appear once; the ten largest clones hold about 21%. General study results and limits: A roughly linear age-dependent decrease characterized TCR beta diversity per million T cells. One million T cells yielded diversity estimates that were considered underestimates.

As concerns this clonotype: What it binds is not known.

Staff drew ten milliliters of peripheral blood from each donor. The CDR3 covers 16 residues. Trimming removed 5 bases from V and 10 bases from J; junction bases left unmatched: 15. Germline V gives CDR1 SGHTA, CDR2 FQGTGA. The chain combines TRBV7-3 with TRBJ2-1, with 9 nucleotides matching TRBD1. This clonotype was obtained from a human donor in good health. The sequenced material came from blood. CDR3 bases: TGTGCCAGCAGCCCCCTCCCCAATACAGGGGGCGGCGAGCAGTTCTTC. Amino acid sequence: CASSPLPNTGGGEQFF.